These T cell receptor beta chains were read from a single sample in a study of response to subunit inactivated influenza vaccine. TCRdb independently ran MiXCR on the RT-PCR reads; one entry per CDR3 protein. The sample lists 500,000 to 550,000 distinct CDR3 sequences; roughly 23% were seen once. These same data were also listed under a study on T cells expressing NK-cell markers.

The specimen comprised CD4+ T cells sorted from PBMCs, sampled 11 to 12 days after vaccination. These receptors all come from a man aged 50 or older who received an inactivated influenza vaccine. The CDR3 runs from the conserved cysteine through the conserved F or W. Each record gives: J gene, V gene, CDR3 protein.

j_gene: TRBJ2-5
v_gene: TRBV6-2/TRBV6-3
CDR3aa: CASSYSAGVWETQYF

j_gene: TRBJ1-5
v_gene: TRBV12-3/TRBV12-4
CDR3aa: CASSLNKNQPQHF

j_gene: TRBJ2-3
v_gene: TRBV20-1
CDR3aa: CSAMGGLTDTQYF

j_gene: TRBJ1-6
v_gene: TRBV28
CDR3aa: CASSPGGGSSYNSPLHF

j_gene: TRBJ2-2
v_gene: TRBV24-1
CDR3aa: CATSDFGPRNTGELFF

j_gene: TRBJ2-5
v_gene: TRBV30
CDR3aa: CAWSVMEGTQYF

j_gene: TRBJ2-4
v_gene: TRBV14
CDR3aa: CASSRGRLAKNIQYF

j_gene: TRBJ2-5
v_gene: TRBV30
CDR3aa: CAWSVMQGAGETQYF

j_gene: TRBJ1-1
v_gene: TRBV5-1
CDR3aa: CASSLEGMNTEAFF

j_gene: TRBJ1-2
v_gene: TRBV5-5
CDR3aa: CASSLRDGLLSGYTF

j_gene: TRBJ1-1
v_gene: TRBV7-8
CDR3aa: CASSLGGRETEAFF

j_gene: TRBJ2-3
v_gene: TRBV12-3/TRBV12-4
CDR3aa: CASSLSGRLGADTQYF

j_gene: TRBJ1-1
v_gene: TRBV12-5
CDR3aa: CASGLEVGGGTEAFF

j_gene: TRBJ1-3
v_gene: TRBV10-3
CDR3aa: CAISDDRSRGRGNTIYF

j_gene: TRBJ1-2
v_gene: TRBV4-1
CDR3aa: CASSQELANYGYTF

j_gene: TRBJ2-5
v_gene: TRBV5-1
CDR3aa: CASSSDGVGTQYF

j_gene: TRBJ2-1
v_gene: TRBV5-1
CDR3aa: CASRLAGGGYNEQFF

j_gene: TRBJ2-7
v_gene: TRBV5-4
CDR3aa: CASSRGWGQTYEQYF

j_gene: TRBJ2-1
v_gene: TRBV24-1
CDR3aa: CATSEAGTGNNEQFF

j_gene: TRBJ2-5
v_gene: TRBV6-4
CDR3aa: CASSHGGLLAGGPVETQYF

j_gene: TRBJ2-3
v_gene: TRBV20-1
CDR3aa: CSAVRQGIHLTQYF

j_gene: TRBJ2-1
v_gene: TRBV11-3
CDR3aa: CASSAGLADYNEQFF

j_gene: TRBJ2-7
v_gene: TRBV6-2/TRBV6-3
CDR3aa: CASSYWGEGEQYF

j_gene: TRBJ1-2
v_gene: TRBV4-3
CDR3aa: CASSQSTGGSGYTF

j_gene: TRBJ1-4
v_gene: TRBV5-1
CDR3aa: CASSPGGGNEKLFF

j_gene: TRBJ2-5
v_gene: TRBV5-1
CDR3aa: CASSAGQGAMYQETQYF

j_gene: TRBJ2-1
v_gene: TRBV27
CDR3aa: CASSSNPGWAYYNEQFF

j_gene: TRBJ2-3
v_gene: TRBV20-1
CDR3aa: CSARGAGASGGTDTQYF

j_gene: TRBJ2-7
v_gene: TRBV7-2
CDR3aa: CASSLLRGGYEQYF